These 9 T cell receptor beta chains were all obtained from the same sample, sequenced in a study of radiation and T cells in renal cell carcinoma (TCRdb year 2020). Read against the paper, the sample's time point label means: baseline pretreatment blood. The sample's treatment or condition label is to be understood as: 15 Gy SBRT to primary tumor, nephrectomy 4 weeks later. The library was produced with the immunoSEQ multiplex PCR assay. TCRdb stores this immuneACCESS table with in-frame sequences only. Part of the clones is absent; in the studies checked, under half of the shortfall reflects unresolved V genes, and no reason is known for the rest. This sample gives about 130,000 clones in total; about 88% of them show up just once. Around 12% of the sample is in the top ten clones. This specimen consisted of blood, obtained from a patient whose treatment included radiotherapy and nephrectomy. The receptors originated from a woman between 50 and 59 years old with renal cell carcinoma.

The V and J genes are TRBV6-4 and TRBJ1-5; D call uncertain. Germline V gene lookup returns CDR1 MRHNA and CDR2 SNTAGT. This CDR3 has 13 amino acids. With 2 bases removed from V and 5 bases from J, the gap between germline ends came to 7 bases. In nucleotides, the CDR3 is TGTGCCAGCAGTGACGAAATCGATCAGCCCCAGCATTTT. Translating it yields CASSDEIDQPQHF.

This chain links TRBV6-6 with TRBJ1-5; 8 bases are shared with TRBD1. This CDR3 comprises 15 residues. Germline CDR1 is MNHNY and CDR2 is SVGAGI (reference sequence). V shed 5 bases and J 5 bases; nucleotides not matched to a gene: 8. Here the CDR3 DNA reads TGTGCCAGCAGTACCCACACAGGGGGTGATCAGCCCCAGCATTTT. This sequence encodes CASSTHTGGDQPQHF.

This sequence joins TRBV6-5 and TRBJ1-2, with a weak D call TRBD1 (5 bases). The CDR3 is made up of 15 amino acids. The V end was cut by 3 bases, the J end by 4 bases, with 15 bases between. Germline V gives CDR1 MNHEY, CDR2 SVGAGI. The DNA of the CDR3 is TGTGCCAGCAGTTATGGACACCAGGGCGTCTATGGCTACACCTTC. Its protein product is CASSYGHQGVYGYTF.

This clone came up a few times. The chain carries TRBV11-3 and TRBJ2-1; 14 bases are a match to TRBD2. The CDR3 runs 17 residues. V was clipped by 6 bases and J by 10 bases; unmatched bases: 14. Germline V gene data show CDR1 as SGHNT and CDR2 as YENEEA. The CDR3 reads CASSFPKGLAGVGEQFF. CDR3 coding DNA: TGTGCCAGCAGTTTCCCAAAGGGACTAGCGGGGGTAGGGGAGCAGTTCTTC.

V is TRBV4-1 and J is TRBJ1-4, with D perhaps TRBD1 (5 bases). Trimming removed 7 bases at V and 4 bases at J, with 13 bases between. Per the germline V gene, CDR1 is MGHRA and CDR2 is YSYEKL. The CDR3 length is 14 residues. The CDR3 here is CASTPGPVNEKLFF. In nucleotides, the CDR3 is TGCGCCAGCACCCCGGGACCGGTTAATGAAAAACTGTTTTTT.

This clone was counted only a few times. The rearrangement uses TRBV13 and TRBJ1-2; TRBD1 matches at 7 bases. Germline CDR1 and CDR2: PRHDT and FYEKMQ (reference sequence). Trimming took 2 bases from V and 8 from J; bases not matched to a gene: 8. The CDR3 sequence is 14 residues long. CDR3 sequence (DNA): TGTGCCAGCAGCTTATTTACAGGGGATCGGGGCTACACCTTC. This gives the protein CASSLFTGDRGYTF.

The V call is TRBV6-6, the J call TRBJ2-7, with D perhaps assigned TRBD1 or TRBD2 (5 bases each). CDR3 size: 13 residues. Trimming took 8 bases from V and 5 from J, leaving 16 bases between them. In germline, CDR1 is MNHNY, CDR2 SVGAGI (reference sequence). CDR3 residues: CASGDAGLHEQYF. The CDR3 nucleotides are TGTGCCAGCGGGGACGCCGGTTTGCACGAGCAGTACTTC.

This chain links TRBV19 with TRBJ1-3; D remains ambiguous. Germline values: CDR1 LNHDA, CDR2 SQIVND (reference sequence). The V and J ends lost 0 bases and 0 bases respectively, with 6 bases between them. CDR3 length: 15 residues. CDR3 bases: TGTGCCAGTAGTATAGAACGGATCTCTGGAAACACCATATATTTT. This translates into CASSIERISGNTIYF.

The chain couples TRBV21-1 to TRBJ2-6; TRBD1 was called by the table and not checked on the DNA. TRBV21-1 is annotated as a pseudogene. This CDR3 spans 19 amino acids. In nucleotides, the CDR3 is TGTGCCAGCATCCCCTTCTTCAGGAATATTCACTCTGGGGCCAACGTCCTGACTTTC. Protein: CASIPFFRNIHSGANVLTF.